Listed here are 9 T cell receptor beta chains from one sample, sequenced in a study of response to subunit inactivated influenza vaccine. One entry per CDR3 protein results from TCRdb running MiXCR on the RT-PCR reads. The sample has about 650,000 distinct CDR3 sequences, more than 15% seen once. The source material was PBMCs from blood, sampled approximately 13 days after vaccination. The receptors shown here come from a man aged 45-65 years who received an inactivated influenza vaccine.

This clonotype is a singleton in its sample. The CDR3 DNA reads TGCAGCGTTGTACACTCCGGCGTCGCTATTGGGGAGACCCAGTACTTC. It encodes CSVVHSGVAIGETQYF. The chain is built from TRBV29-1 and TRBJ2-5; D unclear. CDR3 size: 16 residues. Between the trimmed V and J ends, which lost 4 bases and 5 bases, there was a span of 23 bases. The germline CDR1 and CDR2 sequences are SQVTM and ANQGSEA. The full variable domain, with the rest looked up from reference TRBV29-1 and TRBJ2-5, is SAVISQKPSRDICQRGTSLTIQCQVDSQVTMMFWYRQQPGQSLTLIATANQGSEATYESGFVIDKFPISRPNLTFSTLTVSNMSPEDSSIYLCSVVHSGVAIGETQYFGPGTRLLVL.

The gene calls are TRBV6-1 and TRBJ1-5; D gene unclear. The CDR3 consists of 12 residues. The germline V gene has CDR1 MNHNS and CDR2 SASEGT. V was shortened by 3 bases and J by 5 bases, with 5 bases between the two germline ends. The CDR3 coding sequence is TGTGCCAGCAGTGACCCCCATCAGCCCCAGCATTTT. Its translation: CASSDPHQPQHF.

This clonotype has just a few counts. The rearrangement links TRBV5-1 to TRBJ1-1; D perhaps matches TRBD1 (5 bases). V was clipped by 2 bases and J by 0 bases, with 11 bases between them. This CDR3 has 15 residues. Germline V lookup: CDR1 SGHRS, CDR2 YFSETQ. CDR3 loop: CASSFPGGMNTEAFF. In DNA, the CDR3 is TGCGCCAGCAGCTTTCCGGGGGGGATGAACACTGAAGCTTTCTTT. The variable domain in full, with the rest retrieved from reference TRBV5-1 and TRBJ1-1, is KAGVTQTPRYLIKTRGQQVTLSCSPISGHRSVSWYQQTPGQGLQFLFEYFSETQRNKGNFPGRFSGRQFSNSRSEMNVSTLELGDSALYLCASSFPGGMNTEAFFGQGTRLTVV.

The table lists this clonotype with a few counts. The rearrangement uses TRBV18 and TRBJ2-7; D might be TRBD1 (5 bases). Germline CDR1 and CDR2: KGHSH and LQKENI. The CDR3 is made up of 16 amino acids. V was pared by 2 bases and J by 2 bases, with 16 bases between. The CDR3: CASSPVDSEVTYEQYF. CDR3 bases: TGTGCCAGCTCACCAGTCGACAGCGAGGTCACCTACGAGCAGTACTTC.

About this clonotype itself: This may come from a read error, since a much larger clone is one base off. This chain links TRBV27 with TRBJ2-1, with D possibly TRBD2 on 5 matching bases. The CDR3 is 14 amino acids. Trimming left V 9 bases short and J 8 bases short, with 20 bases between. Germline V CDR1 and CDR2: MNHEY, SMNVEV (reference sequence). The CDR3 nucleotides read TGTGCCAGAACTTTTCGGGTCGGGGTGGATGAGCAGTTCTTC. Translated, it gives CARTFRVGVDEQFF.

The V and J genes are TRBV5-1 and TRBJ2-2; D gene ambiguous. The CDR3 runs 14 residues. The V end was cut by 4 bases, the J end by 4 bases, with 11 bases between. From germline, CDR1 is SGHRS and CDR2 YFSETQ. As DNA, the CDR3 is TGCGCCAGCAGCCTCACGCCGACCACCGGGGAGCTGTTTTTT. This sequence encodes CASSLTPTTGELFF.

V is TRBV6-2 or TRBV6-3 and J is TRBJ2-2, with D unresolved. The germline V and J ends were trimmed by 6 bases and 0 bases, with 11 bases remaining between them. CDR3 length: 15 amino acids. In germline, CDR1 is MNHEY, CDR2 SVGEGT. The CDR3 loop reads CASRRPGTNTGELFF. For the CDR3, the DNA is TGTGCCAGCAGGCGCCCTGGGACGAACACCGGGGAGCTGTTTTTT.

The chain combines TRBV6-2 or TRBV6-3 with TRBJ2-5, with TRBD2 matching 10 bases. The CDR3 covers 17 residues. Germline CDR1 MNHEY, CDR2 SVGEGT. The junction had 13 bases not matched to a gene; V was cut back by 4 bases and J by 5 bases. CDR3 residues: CASSFRRTSGKGETQYF. CDR3 coding DNA: TGTGCCAGCAGTTTTCGACGGACTAGCGGTAAAGGGGAGACCCAGTACTTC.

The chain carries TRBV15 and TRBJ1-2; D unclear. V lost 2 bases to trimming and J lost 3 bases, with 10 bases between them. There are 14 residues in the CDR3. CDR1 is LNHNV, CDR2 YYDKDF, per germline (reference sequence). The CDR3 DNA follows: TGTGCCACCAGCAGAATTCAGGTTGACTATGGCTACACCTTC. Its translation: CATSRIQVDYGYTF.